The source of this T cell receptor (beta chain) is a study of CD8+CD57+ T cells in acquired aplastic anemia (dated by TCRdb to 2017 to 2018). As for the study more broadly: Extracted DNA from sorted CD4+ and CD8+ cells averaged approximately 3.4 ug, ranging from roughly 0.19 to 27.4 ug.

Profiling of TCR beta VDJ combinations and CDR3 sequences used genomic DNA as the template. TCR repertoire sequencing was run on an Illumina HiSeq 2000. The paper's data handling went like this. TRBV/TRBJ rearrangement plots, CDR3 size and DJ length profiles, and Simpson's diversity index were used to evaluate the repertoires. The most abundant DNA sequence in the deep sequencing data was defined as the immunodominant clone. CDR3 amino acid sequences were checked for sharing across subjects and were also compared against the VDJdb database and published repertoires. TCRdb ran its own pipeline on the public reads, namely fastp trimming at Q25 and MiXCR clone calling, and kept in-frame beta chains. All rows with the same CDR3 protein become a single entry with the most common DNA and genes. TCRdb's processing, not the authors' own work, is the source of the V and J calls. Recorded for this sample are under 350,000 distinct CDR3 sequences; 55% to 65% of them occurred a single time. The ten largest clones take up 8% of the sample.

Relative to germline, V is missing 6 bases and J is missing 0 bases, with 4 bases of the junction outside any gene match. The germline V gene (reference sequence) sets CDR1 to SGHAT and CDR2 to FQDESV. The CDR3 spans 15 residues, from the cysteine through the phenylalanine. CDR3 DNA is the only sequence kept; it has 45 bases, read in frame from the first base. In this study, sorted CD4+ and CD8+ T cells from the blood of healthy subjects and of severe aplastic anemia patients had their TCR repertoires deep-sequenced. Ficoll-Paque density gradient centrifugation was used to isolate peripheral blood mononuclear cells. CD4+ and CD8+ T cells were sorted by FACS or magnetic beads before DNA extraction. What the research found in general, with its limitations: Around 27 CD8+ CDR3 sequences were found to be shared between patients and controls, but these sequences appeared to be highly expressed in patients and within the immunodominant clones of the patients. Between patients and healthy controls, no significant difference in CD8+ Simpson's diversity was found (P=0.060).

As to this clonotype: The clone's antigen remains unknown. It has no much larger one-base neighbor in the sample; base qualities were not kept.

The chain is made from TRBV11-1 and TRBJ2-2; 7 of the junction bases match TRBD1. The clonotype comes from a human donor with severe aplastic anemia or a healthy control (not recorded which). The sequenced sample consisted of sorted CD4+, CD8+, or CD8+CD57+ T cells (not recorded which) from PBMCs. The CDR3 protein sequence reads: CASRKTGSNTGELFF. In nucleotides, the sequence is TGTGCCAGCAGAAAGACAGGGTCGAACACCGGGGAGCTGTTTTTT.